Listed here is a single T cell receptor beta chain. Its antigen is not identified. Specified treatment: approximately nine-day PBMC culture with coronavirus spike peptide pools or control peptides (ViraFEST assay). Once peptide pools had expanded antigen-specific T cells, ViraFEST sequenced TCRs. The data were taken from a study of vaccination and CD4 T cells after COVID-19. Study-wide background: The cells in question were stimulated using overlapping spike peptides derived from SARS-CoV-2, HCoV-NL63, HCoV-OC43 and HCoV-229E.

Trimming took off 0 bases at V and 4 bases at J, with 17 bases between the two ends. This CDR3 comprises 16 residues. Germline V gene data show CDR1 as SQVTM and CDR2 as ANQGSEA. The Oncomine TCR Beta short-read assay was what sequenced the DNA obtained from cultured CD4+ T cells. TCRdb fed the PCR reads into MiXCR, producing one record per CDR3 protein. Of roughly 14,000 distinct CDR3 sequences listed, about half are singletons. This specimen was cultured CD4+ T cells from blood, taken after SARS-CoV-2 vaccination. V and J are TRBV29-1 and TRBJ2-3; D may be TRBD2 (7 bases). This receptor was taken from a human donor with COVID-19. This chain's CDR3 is CSVEDRWGGRPDTQYF. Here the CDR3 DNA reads TGCAGCGTTGAAGATCGATGGGGGGGCCGGCCAGATACGCAGTATTTT.